The rows below give T cell receptor beta chains drawn from one sample of a study of blood T cell repertoires in COVID-19. This table comes from immunoSEQ multiplex PCR, and its TCRdb copy is limited to in-frame clones, with some not included. This table holds 150,000 or so clones, approximately 90% found once. Input material: peripheral blood. These receptors all stem from a man aged 18 to 29 with COVID-19, enrolled during active disease. CDR3s include the opening cysteine and the closing phenylalanine or tryptophan.

J gene: TRBJ2-1; V gene: TRBV29-1; CDR3 protein: CSVGGGVGEQFF
J gene: TRBJ2-1; V gene: TRBV2; CDR3 protein: CASREGVAGRNEQFF
J gene: TRBJ2-1; V gene: TRBV15; CDR3 protein: CATSRPGTRGNEQFF
J gene: TRBJ2-5; V gene: TRBV7-8; CDR3 protein: CASSPGGAGVGETQYF
J gene: TRBJ2-7; V gene: TRBV9; CDR3 protein: CASSDSPAGEQYF
J gene: TRBJ2-3; V gene: TRBV9; CDR3 protein: CASSSRTSGRSTDTQYF
J gene: TRBJ2-7; V gene: TRBV7-8; CDR3 protein: CDGVPSYEQYF
J gene: TRBJ2-1; V gene: TRBV27; CDR3 protein: CASSLSGGLAGHNEQFF
J gene: TRBJ2-7; V gene: TRBV16; CDR3 protein: CASSQSGYREQYF
J gene: TRBJ2-7; V gene: TRBV28; CDR3 protein: CASSLWAVGPISYEQYF
J gene: TRBJ2-7; V gene: TRBV29-1; CDR3 protein: CSVGRAYEQYF
J gene: TRBJ2-1; V gene: TRBV4-2; CDR3 protein: CASSKPGLAGGHEQFF
J gene: TRBJ1-4; V gene: TRBV5-4; CDR3 protein: CASSLGQDSEKLLF
J gene: TRBJ1-5; V gene: TRBV7-8; CDR3 protein: CASSTLTGVHQPQHF
J gene: TRBJ2-3; V gene: TRBV28; CDR3 protein: CASSFPTDTDTQYF
J gene: TRBJ2-1; V gene: TRBV4-3; CDR3 protein: CASSPGTSGSRFF
J gene: TRBJ2-2; V gene: TRBV29-1; CDR3 protein: CSVEDPSGPNTGELFF
J gene: TRBJ2-1; V gene: TRBV9; CDR3 protein: CAAASGVGNEQFF
J gene: TRBJ2-7; V gene: TRBV21-1; CDR3 protein: CASGRGYEQYF
J gene: TRBJ1-6; V gene: TRBV5-1; CDR3 protein: CASSLGGGGGYNSPLHF
J gene: TRBJ1-5; V gene: TRBV19; CDR3 protein: CASSDGDRPQHF
J gene: TRBJ1-1; V gene: TRBV28; CDR3 protein: CASIFTLTGNTEAFF
J gene: TRBJ2-7; V gene: TRBV11-2; CDR3 protein: CASSFKVGGEQYF
J gene: TRBJ2-7; V gene: TRBV6-5; CDR3 protein: CASGTVPSSYEQYF
J gene: TRBJ1-5; V gene: TRBV9; CDR3 protein: CASSVSQNNQPQHF
J gene: TRBJ1-2; V gene: TRBV29-1; CDR3 protein: CSVEDPGQGLFGYTF
J gene: TRBJ2-1; V gene: TRBV9; CDR3 protein: CASSPPGGAYNEQFF
J gene: TRBJ2-7; V gene: TRBV28; CDR3 protein: CASSTYYEQYF
J gene: TRBJ1-5; V gene: TRBV7-8; CDR3 protein: CASSPTRTFRGHNQPQHF
J gene: TRBJ2-2; V gene: TRBV6-2/TRBV6-3; CDR3 protein: CASSSHPPDRPTGELFF
J gene: TRBJ2-7; V gene: TRBV7-2; CDR3 protein: CASSLVRISFYEQYF
J gene: TRBJ2-1; V gene: TRBV5-4; CDR3 protein: CASSTEDREQFF
J gene: TRBJ2-1; V gene: TRBV12-3/TRBV12-4; CDR3 protein: CASSSFGYNEQFF
J gene: TRBJ2-5; V gene: TRBV5-1; CDR3 protein: CASTLTGLETQYF
J gene: TRBJ2-1; V gene: TRBV7-9; CDR3 protein: CASSSTSGRVSNEQFF
J gene: TRBJ2-7; V gene: TRBV19; CDR3 protein: CASSIFGTSDYEQYF
J gene: TRBJ1-5; V gene: TRBV6-6; CDR3 protein: CASSYRDRDQPQHF
J gene: TRBJ1-6; V gene: TRBV27; CDR3 protein: CASSFSEGNSPLHF